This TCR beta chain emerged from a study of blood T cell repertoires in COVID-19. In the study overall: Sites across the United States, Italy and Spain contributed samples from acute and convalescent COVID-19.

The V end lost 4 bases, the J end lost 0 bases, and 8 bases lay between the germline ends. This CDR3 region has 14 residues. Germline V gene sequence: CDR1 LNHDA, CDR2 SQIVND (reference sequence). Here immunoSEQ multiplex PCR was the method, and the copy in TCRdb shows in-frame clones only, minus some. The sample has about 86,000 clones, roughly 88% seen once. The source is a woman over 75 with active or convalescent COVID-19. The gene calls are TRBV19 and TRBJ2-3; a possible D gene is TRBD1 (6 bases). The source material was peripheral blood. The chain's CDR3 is CASSRTASTDTQYF. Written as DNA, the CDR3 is TGTGCCAGTAGTAGGACAGCCAGCACAGATACGCAGTATTTT.